The clone carrying this T cell receptor beta chain has just a few counts. Sequenced by immunoSEQ multiplex PCR; TCRdb stores in-frame clones only, minus some. In the table there are more than 90,000 clones, about 91% of which are singletons. This entry is derived from a study of T cell changes during pregnancy in multiple sclerosis. Per the germline V gene, CDR1 is LNHDA and CDR2 is SQIVND (reference sequence). CDR3 length equals 11 residues. Trimming pared 5 bases from V and 10 bases from J, leaving 9 bases between. Source: peripheral blood, taken in the second trimester of pregnancy. The clonotype originates from a female donor with multiple sclerosis, enrolled in a pregnancy study. The V and J genes are TRBV19 and TRBJ2-1; TRBD1 is a possible D gene (5 bases). The CDR3 protein is CASSSGWEQFF. CDR3 DNA: TGTGCCAGTAGTTCAGGGTGGGAGCAGTTCTTC.